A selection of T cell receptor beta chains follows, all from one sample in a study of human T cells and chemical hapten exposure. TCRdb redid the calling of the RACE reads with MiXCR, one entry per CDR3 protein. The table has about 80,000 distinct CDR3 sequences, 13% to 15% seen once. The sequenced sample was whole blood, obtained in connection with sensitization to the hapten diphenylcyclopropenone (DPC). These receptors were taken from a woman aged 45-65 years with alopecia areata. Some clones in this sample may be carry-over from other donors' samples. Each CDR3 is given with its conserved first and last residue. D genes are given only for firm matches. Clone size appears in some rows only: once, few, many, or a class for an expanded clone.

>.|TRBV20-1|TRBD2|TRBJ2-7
TGCAGTGCTAGAGATCAGGGCGCGGGAGTATCCTACGAGCAGTACTTC
CSARDQGAGVSYEQYF
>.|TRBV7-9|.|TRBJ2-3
TGTGCCAGCAGCTTCGCCGGAGCCACAGATACGCAGTATTTT
CASSFAGATDTQYF
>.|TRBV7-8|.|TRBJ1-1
TGTGCCAGCAGCTTAGACCTCATAAAGAATAACTTAGAAAATCTGAACACTGAAGCTTTCTTT
CASSLDLIKNNLENLNTEAFF
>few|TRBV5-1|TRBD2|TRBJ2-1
TGCGCCAGCAGCTTGGCAGGGGGGCCGACTAGCGGTTACAATGAGCAGTTCTTC
CASSLAGGPTSGYNEQFF
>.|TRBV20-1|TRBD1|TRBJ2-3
TGCAGAGCGGGACAGGGGGCGGGAGATACGCAGTATTTT
CRAGQGAGDTQYF
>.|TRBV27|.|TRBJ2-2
TGTGCCAGCAGTTTGTGGACGAACACCGGGGAGCTGTTTTTT
CASSLWTNTGELFF
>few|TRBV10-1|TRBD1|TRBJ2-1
TGCGCCAGCAGAAGGACAGGGGGCGATGAGCAGTTCTTC
CASRRTGGDEQFF
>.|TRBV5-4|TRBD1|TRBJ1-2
TGTGCCAGCAACGGGGACAGTTTCATATCTGGCTACACCTTC
CASNGDSFISGYTF
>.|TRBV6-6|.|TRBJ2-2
TGTGCCAGCCAACTACGGGACCCCGGGGAGCTGTTTTTT
CASQLRDPGELFF
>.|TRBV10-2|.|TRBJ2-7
TGCGCCAGCACTGGCGGCGACTCCTACGAGCAGTACTTC
CASTGGDSYEQYF
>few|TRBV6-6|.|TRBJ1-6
TGTGCCAGCAGTTCCGTCGGGAATTCACCCCTCCACTTT
CASSSVGNSPLHF
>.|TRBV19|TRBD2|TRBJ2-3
TGTGCCAGTAGTCTGGGACTAGCGGGCGCAGATACGCAGTATTTT
CASSLGLAGADTQYF
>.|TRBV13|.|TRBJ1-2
TGTGCCAGCAGCTTTGGCAGGGCAAATGGCTACACCTTC
CASSFGRANGYTF
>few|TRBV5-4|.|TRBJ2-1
TGTGCCAGCAGCCGATCGGACTCTTACAATGAGCAGTTCTTC
CASSRSDSYNEQFF
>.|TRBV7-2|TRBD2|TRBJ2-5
TGTGCCAGCAGCTTAGGGGGACTAGCGGGGCAAGAGACCCAGTACTTC
CASSLGGLAGQETQYF
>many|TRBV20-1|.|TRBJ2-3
TGCAGTGCTTTAACGGACCTCCCGGACGAGGGCACAGATACGCAGTATTTT
CSALTDLPDEGTDTQYF
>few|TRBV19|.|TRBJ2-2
TGTGCCAGTAGTATAGGGATAGGCTCCACCGGGGAGCTGTTTTTT
CASSIGIGSTGELFF
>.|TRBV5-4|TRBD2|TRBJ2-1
TGTGCCAGCTCACAAGGCGCTAGCGGATCTAATGAGCAGTTCTTC
CASSQGASGSNEQFF
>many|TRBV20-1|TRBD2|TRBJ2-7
TGCAGTGCTAGAGAGGCGGCTAGCGGGAGGACCTACGAGCAGTACTTC
CSAREAASGRTYEQYF
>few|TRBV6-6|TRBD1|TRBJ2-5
TGTGCCAGCAGAGACCGGGACAGGCAAGAGACCCAGTACTTC
CASRDRDRQETQYF
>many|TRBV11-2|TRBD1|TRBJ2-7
TGTGCCAGCAGCTTCGGGGACAGACACTACGAGCAGTACTTC
CASSFGDRHYEQYF
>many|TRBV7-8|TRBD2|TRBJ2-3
TGTGCCAGCAGCTCAAGAGCGGGGAGTAACACAGATACGCAGTATTTT
CASSSRAGSNTDTQYF
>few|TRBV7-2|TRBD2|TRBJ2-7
TGTGCCAGCAGCTTATCTAGCGGGGGCGCCTACGAGCAGTACTTC
CASSLSSGGAYEQYF
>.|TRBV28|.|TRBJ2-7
TGTGCCACCCGGTCTAACGTCTACGAGCAGTACTTC
CATRSNVYEQYF
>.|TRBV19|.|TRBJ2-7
TGTGCCAGTAGGGGGTCGGGGTCCCACGAGCAGTACTTC
CASRGSGSHEQYF
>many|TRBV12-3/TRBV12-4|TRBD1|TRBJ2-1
TGTGCCAGCAGTCCACGGACAGGGCGGAATGAGCAGTTCTTC
CASSPRTGRNEQFF
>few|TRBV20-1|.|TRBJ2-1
TGCAGTGCTAGAGAGCCGTACCAACCCGAGCAGTTCTTC
CSAREPYQPEQFF
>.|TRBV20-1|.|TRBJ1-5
TGCAGTGCTAGAGATACTCCAGGGGGCAATCAGCCCCAGCATTTT
CSARDTPGGNQPQHF
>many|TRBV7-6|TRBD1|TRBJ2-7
TGTGCCAGCAGCAGGACCCGGGACAGGGGGCCGGACGAGCAGTACTTC
CASSRTRDRGPDEQYF
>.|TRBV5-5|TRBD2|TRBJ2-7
TGTGCCAGCAGCTCGATGGGGCTAGCGGCGACCTACGAGCAGTACTTC
CASSSMGLAATYEQYF
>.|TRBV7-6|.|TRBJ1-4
TGTGCCTGCAGCTTAGAAAGAGGGATTCTGTTTTTT
CACSLERGILFF
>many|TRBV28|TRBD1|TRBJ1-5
TGTGCCAGCAGTGGGCCGGGACAGGGCAGCAATCAGCCCCAGCATTTT
CASSGPGQGSNQPQHF
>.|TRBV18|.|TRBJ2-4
TGTGCCAGCTCACCACCTAACGGCGGACGGTCCAAAAACATTCAGTACTTC
CASSPPNGGRSKNIQYF
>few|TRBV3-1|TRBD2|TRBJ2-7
TGTGCCAGCAGCCCGAGACTAGCTAATTCCCATGAGCAGTACTTC
CASSPRLANSHEQYF
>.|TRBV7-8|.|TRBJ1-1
TGTGCCAGCAGCACGACACCTTTGAACACTGAAGCTTTCTTT
CASSTTPLNTEAFF
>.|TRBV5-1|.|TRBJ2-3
TGCGCCAGCAGCAAGGGAGGGGGAAGAGATACGCAGTATTTT
CASSKGGGRDTQYF
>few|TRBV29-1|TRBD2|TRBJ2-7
TGCAGCGTTGTCAGCACTAGCGGCAACTCCTACGAGCAGTACTTC
CSVVSTSGNSYEQYF
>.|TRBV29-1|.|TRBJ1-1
TGCAGCGTTTTTCACGGGGGGGTTGGCACTGAAGCTTTCTTT
CSVFHGGVGTEAFF
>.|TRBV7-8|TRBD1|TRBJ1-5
TGTGCCAGCAGCCAGAGGGGGCTTAATCAGCCCCAGCATTTT
CASSQRGLNQPQHF
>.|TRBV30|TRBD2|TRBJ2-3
TGTGCCTGGAGCAAGACTAGCGGAGGCACAGATACGCAGTATTTT
CAWSKTSGGTDTQYF
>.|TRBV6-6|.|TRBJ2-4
TGTGCCAGCAACACCGCTCGGGACAAAAACATTCAGTACTTC
CASNTARDKNIQYF
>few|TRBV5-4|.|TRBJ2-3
TGTGCCAGCAGCTTCGACAGGCAGGGGACGCAGTATTTT
CASSFDRQGTQYF
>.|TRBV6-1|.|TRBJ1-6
TGTGCCAGCAGTGAAGCCTTCGTACAAGGTGATGTTTCACCCCTCCACTTT
CASSEAFVQGDVSPLHF
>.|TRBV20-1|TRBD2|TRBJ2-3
TGCAGTGCTAGCCGTCGAGCGGGAGGGGTCACAGATACGCAGTATTTT
CSASRRAGGVTDTQYF
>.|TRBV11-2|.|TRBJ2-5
TGTGCCAGCAGCTTAGGGCACAGCTCTTTTGAGACCCAGTACTTC
CASSLGHSSFETQYF
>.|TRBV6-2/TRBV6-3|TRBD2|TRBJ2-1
TGTGCCAGCAGTTACTCGCCGGGTTGGACTAGGGGCTCCAATGAGCAGTTCTTC
CASSYSPGWTRGSNEQFF
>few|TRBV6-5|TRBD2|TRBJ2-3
TGTGCCAGCAGTTCCGGGACTAGCGGGAGGGGCGGCACAGATACGCAGTATTTT
CASSSGTSGRGGTDTQYF
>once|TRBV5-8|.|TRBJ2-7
TGTGCCAGCACCCCGAATTACTACTCCTACGAGCAGTACTTC
CASTPNYYSYEQYF
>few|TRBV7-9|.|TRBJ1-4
TGTGCCAGCAGTATCGGGGACCTGACTAATGAAAAACTGTTTTTT
CASSIGDLTNEKLFF
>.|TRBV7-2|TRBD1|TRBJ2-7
TGTGCCAGCAGCCGAGCCGGGACAGCGTACGAGCAGTACTTC
CASSRAGTAYEQYF
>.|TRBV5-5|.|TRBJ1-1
TGTGCCAGCAGCTTGCACAGGGCCGACACTGAAGCTTTCTTT
CASSLHRADTEAFF
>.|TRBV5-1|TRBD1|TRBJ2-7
TGCGCCAGCAGCTTGGATCGGACAGGGGGCTACGAGCAGTACTTC
CASSLDRTGGYEQYF
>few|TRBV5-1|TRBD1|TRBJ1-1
TGCGCCAGCAGCCGGGACAGGCTGAACACTGAAGCTTTCTTT
CASSRDRLNTEAFF
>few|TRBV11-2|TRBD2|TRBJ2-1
TGTGCCAGCAGCCGGACTAGCGCGTACGATGAGCAGTTCTTC
CASSRTSAYDEQFF
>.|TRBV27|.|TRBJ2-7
TGTGCCAGCAGCACAGGGTTGTCTTACGAGCAGTACTTC
CASSTGLSYEQYF
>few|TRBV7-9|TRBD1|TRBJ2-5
TGTGCCAGCAGCCGGGGACAGAAAGAGACCCAGTACTTC
CASSRGQKETQYF
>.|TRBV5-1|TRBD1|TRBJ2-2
TGCGCCAGCAGCGCCTGGACAGGGTCGGACACCGGGGAGCTGTTTTTT
CASSAWTGSDTGELFF
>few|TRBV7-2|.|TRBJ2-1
TGTGCCAGCAGCCCAGGGGCACTCTACAATGAGCAGTTCTTC
CASSPGALYNEQFF